This is a list of T cell receptor beta chains from one sample in a study of radiotherapy plus CTLA-4 blockade in lung cancer. TCRdb's copy holds only in-frame clones and misses some; the assay was immunoSEQ multiplex PCR. The repertoire holds about 91,000 clones, about two thirds seen once, with over 13% in the top ten. The specimen comprised peripheral blood, sampled from a patient treated with radiotherapy plus ipilimumab. The receptors were sampled from a human donor with non-small cell lung cancer that progressed on radiotherapy plus ipilimumab. CDR3s include the opening cysteine and the closing phenylalanine or tryptophan. The D gene is left open where the match is weak. Clone size, where shown, is once, few, many, or a class for clones that have expanded.

j_call v_call d_call clone_size cdr3_aa cdr3_nt
TRBJ2-2 TRBV19 TRBD1 - CASSTGQGNTGELFF TGTGCCAGTAGTACGGGACAGGGTAACACCGGGGAGCTGTTTTTT
TRBJ1-2 TRBV28 - - CASSQSSENRYTF TGTGCCAGCAGCCAGTCGTCGGAGAATAGGTACACCTTC
TRBJ1-5 TRBV7-8 - few CASSFQERVGQPQHF TGTGCCAGCAGCTTCCAAGAGAGGGTAGGGCAGCCCCAGCATTTT
TRBJ2-1 TRBV7-9 - - CASSPSRSGNNEQFF TGTGCCAGCAGCCCCTCCCGATCAGGGAACAATGAGCAGTTCTTC
TRBJ1-2 TRBV4-2 - - CASSPNKGADYGYTF TGTGCCAGCAGCCCAAATAAGGGAGCAGACTATGGCTACACCTTC
TRBJ1-1 TRBV4-1 - few CASSQGLLEIVNTEAFF TGCGCCAGCAGCCAAGGTTTGTTAGAAATCGTGAACACTGAAGCTTTCTTT
TRBJ1-3 TRBV4-2 - - CASSQEGGASQYF TGTGCCAGCAGCCAAGAGGGGGGCGCCTCCCAATATTTT
TRBJ1-1 TRBV7-9 - - CASSLRDEAFF TGTGCCAGCAGCTTGAGGGATGAAGCTTTCTTT
TRBJ1-4 TRBV7-8 - - CASSSGTSATSTNEKLFF TGTGCCAGCAGCTCTGGGACGTCAGCTACTTCAACTAATGAAAAACTGTTTTTT
TRBJ1-5 TRBV2 TRBD1 - CASSDGDRGSQPQHF TGTGCCAGCAGTGATGGCGACAGGGGGAGTCAGCCCCAGCATTTT
TRBJ2-2 TRBV7-7 - - CASSSGSLGSGELFF TGTGCCAGCAGCTCCGGGTCCCTTGGCAGCGGGGAGCTGTTTTTT
TRBJ2-6 TRBV29-1 - - CSVVDGGSSGANVLTF TGCAGCGTTGTGGACGGGGGAAGCTCTGGGGCCAACGTCCTGACTTTC
TRBJ1-5 TRBV15 - - CATSRDKGVNQPQHF TGTGCCACCAGCAGAGATAAAGGGGTCAATCAGCCCCAGCATTTT
TRBJ2-5 TRBV27 - - CASSLSTVPQETQYF TGTGCCAGCAGTTTATCCACAGTGCCCCAAGAGACCCAGTACTTC
TRBJ2-5 TRBV14 - once CASSQEVGTQYF TGTGCCAGCAGCCAAGAAGTCGGGACCCAGTACTTC
TRBJ1-4 TRBV7-2 - few CASSESLNEKLFF TGTGCCAGCAGCGAATCCCTTAATGAAAAACTGTTTTTT
TRBJ1-5 TRBV6-5 - - CASSPRGLGNQPQHF TGTGCCAGCAGCCCTCGGGGCCTGGGCAATCAGCCCCAGCATTTT
TRBJ2-1 TRBV7-9 - - CASSAVRRGYNEQFF TGTGCCAGCAGCGCCGTGAGGAGAGGGTACAATGAGCAGTTCTTC
TRBJ1-3 TRBV12-1 - - CASTHSQGANGNTIYF TGTGCCAGCACTCATTCCCAGGGGGCGAATGGAAACACCATATATTTT
TRBJ1-4 TRBV5-1 - - CASSSLGGVEKLFF TGCGCCAGCAGCTCATTGGGGGGCGTTGAAAAACTGTTTTTT
TRBJ2-3 TRBV6-6 TRBD2 once CASSLHSGGRTDTQYF TGTGCCAGCAGTCTACATAGCGGGGGGCGCACAGATACGCAGTATTTT